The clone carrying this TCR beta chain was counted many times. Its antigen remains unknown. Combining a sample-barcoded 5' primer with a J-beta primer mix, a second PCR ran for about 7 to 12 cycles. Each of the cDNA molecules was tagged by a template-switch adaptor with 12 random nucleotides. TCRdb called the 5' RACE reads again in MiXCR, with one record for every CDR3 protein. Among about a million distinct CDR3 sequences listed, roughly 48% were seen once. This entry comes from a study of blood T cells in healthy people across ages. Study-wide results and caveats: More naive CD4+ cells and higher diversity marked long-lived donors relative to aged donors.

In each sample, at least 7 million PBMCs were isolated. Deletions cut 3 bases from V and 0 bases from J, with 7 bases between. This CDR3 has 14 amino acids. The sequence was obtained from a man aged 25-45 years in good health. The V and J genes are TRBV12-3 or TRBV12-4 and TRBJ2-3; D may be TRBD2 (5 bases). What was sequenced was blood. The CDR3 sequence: CASSFSASTDTQYF. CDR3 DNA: TGTGCCAGCAGTTTTAGCGCCAGCACAGATACGCAGTATTTT.